This passage covers 27 T cell receptor beta chains from one sample sequenced in a study of CD8+ T cells in alopecia areata. Extracted RNA was reverse transcribed, and the resulting cDNA served as sequencing template. Sequencing was performed with immunoSEQ multiplex PCR; in TCRdb, only in-frame clones are kept and a portion is missing. This set yields 200,000 to 300,000 clones and no singletons; the top ten hold approximately 1.2%. Cell sorting was performed on pooled cutaneous lymph node cells with CD4, CD8alpha, NKG2D, NKG2ACE and other markers. The sample comprised CD4+ T cells sorted from a lymph node. The receptors derive from a C3H/HeJ mouse with alopecia areata. For this strain, the MHC haplotype corresponds to H2-k.

As regards this clone: The listed genes are named as in mouse. Coverage ceases 4 residues before the CDR3 finishes, and the germline J gene fills in the end. The chain combines TRBV13-2 with TRBJ2-5; D not resolved. V gave up 1 base and J gave up 2 bases, with 5 bases separating them. The length of the CDR3 is 13 residues. Germline lookup yields CDR1 NNHNN and CDR2 SYGAGS (reference sequence). The CDR3 DNA, read in part, is TGTGCCAGCGGTGATACAGTCCAAGAC. It codes for CASGDTVQD. The whole CDR3 region reads CASGDTVQDTQYF.

This clone came up many times. Mouse names are used for the genes. The CDR3 end is not reached by the read, which stops 4 residues before it; the germline J gene fills it in. The chain combines TRBV14 with TRBJ2-1, with 12 bases fitting TRBD2. The CDR3 runs to 16 residues. Germline CDR1 reads SGHDT; CDR2 reads FRDEAV. CDR3 in amino acids: CASSPGTGGRGAEQFF. The part of the CDR3 DNA that was read is TGTGCCAGCAGTCCCGGGACTGGGGGGAGAGGGGCT.

About this clone itself: Gene and germline names: mouse. CDR3 DNA (partial): TGTGCCAGCAGCCCCAGGGGGCGCGTCACCGGG. It encodes CASSPRGRVTG. The CDR3 in full is CASSPRGRVTGQLYF. The genes are TRBV19 and TRBJ2-2; 8 bases are a match to TRBD1. The CDR3 goes on 4 residues after the read ends, and that part is filled in from the germline J gene. V trimming: 5 bases; J trimming: 4 bases; junction bases outside the gene matches: 7. This CDR3 spans 15 amino acids. Germline V gene sequence: CDR1 FNHDT, CDR2 SITEND (reference sequence).

This clone has more than one count but fewer than ten. Gene names are the mouse ones. The missing CDR3 end, 4 residues past where the read stops, is filled in from the germline J gene. The V and J genes are TRBV13-1 and TRBJ2-1; TRBD1 matches at 10 bases. This CDR3 spans 15 amino acids. Per the germline V gene, CDR1 is NSHNY and CDR2 is SYGAGN. Unmatched junction bases numbered 2, after V lost 2 bases and J lost 3 bases. The CDR3 DNA, read in part, is TGTGCCAGCAGTGACGGGGACAGGGGCTATGCT. It yields the protein CASSDGDRGYA. The complete CDR3 protein is CASSDGDRGYAEQFF.

This clone was seen only a few times. Genes here carry mouse names. The CDR3 end lies 4 residues beyond the end of the read and is filled in from the germline J gene. This chain uses TRBV19 with TRBJ2-1, with TRBD1 identical over 9 bases. Losses at the gene ends were 5 bases for V and 3 bases for J; bases not matched to a gene: 6. Per the germline V gene, CDR1 is FNHDT and CDR2 is SITEND (reference sequence). The CDR3 totals 15 residues. CDR3 sequence reads: CASSLSTGGYAEQFF. CDR3 bases read: TGTGCCAGCAGCCTATCGACAGGGGGCTATGCT.

This clone was seen more than once but under ten times. The gene names here belong to mouse. The CDR3 end falls 4 residues outside the read, so it is completed with the germline J gene. The V and J genes are TRBV17 and TRBJ1-1, with a tentative D call TRBD1 (6 bases). This CDR3 spans 14 amino acids. CDR1 is MNHDT and CDR2 is YYDKIL in the germline V gene. The DNA read from the CDR3 is TGTGCTAGCAGTAGAGATAAGGGGGAGACA. Its protein product is CASSRDKGET. In full, the CDR3 is CASSRDKGETEVFF.

A remark on this clone: Gene names and germline match the mouse. The read ends 4 residues early relative to the CDR3; the germline J gene fills the gap. The chain joins TRBV31 to TRBJ2-5; the match to TRBD2 covers 9 bases. CDR3 length: 15 amino acids. The J segment lost 0 bases and the V segment lost 0 bases, leaving 1 base of the junction unmatched. Per the germline V gene, CDR1 is GKSSPN and CDR2 is SITVG. The CDR3 loop is CAWSLDWGNQDTQYF. CDR3 bases read: TGTGCCTGGAGTCTAGACTGGGGGAACCAAGAC.

The table lists this clone with a few counts. Gene names and germline refer to mouse. The sequenced fragment ends 4 residues before the CDR3 boundary, so the rest is inferred from the germline J gene. This chain uses TRBV16 with TRBJ1-2; 8 bases fit TRBD1. The V segment lost 5 bases and the J segment 4 bases; nucleotides outside the gene matches: 9. This CDR3 is built from 15 residues. Germline V gene sequence: CDR1 SGHSA, CDR2 FRNQAP. CDR3 sequence: CASSPAGGGSSDYTF. The sequenced part of the CDR3 DNA is TGTGCAAGCAGCCCAGCAGGGGGCGGGAGCTCC.

This clone has just a few counts. The genes and germline here are from mouse. The read halts 4 residues ahead of the CDR3 end, with the missing end drawn from the germline J gene. V gene TRBV17 combines with J gene TRBJ2-7; D not resolved. Germline values: CDR1 MNHDT, CDR2 YYDKIL. The CDR3 runs to 11 residues. V dropped 6 bases and J dropped 2 bases, with 5 bases sitting between them. Incomplete CDR3 DNA: TGTGCTAGCAGATCAACCTAT. Translating gives CASRSTY. From start to end, the CDR3 is CASRSTYEQYF.

The sample holds a few counts of this clone. The gene symbols are mouse symbols. Sequencing ends 4 residues short of the CDR3 end; the germline J gene provides the rest. V usage is TRBV13-1 and J usage is TRBJ2-7; 10 nucleotides match TRBD2. The CDR3 extends over 14 amino acids. After removal of 6 bases from V and 2 bases from J, the junction contained 5 bases not matched to a gene. Germline V lookup: CDR1 NSHNY, CDR2 SYGAGN. The CDR3 bases that were read are TGTGCCAGCACCCCGACTGGGGGGCCCTAT. Encoded protein: CASTPTGGPY. The CDR3, in full, reads CASTPTGGPYEQYF.

On this clone: Genes here carry mouse names. The DNA ends 4 residues before the CDR3 does, and the rest of the CDR3 is filled in from the germline J gene. The chain links TRBV13-1 to TRBJ2-1, with D tentatively TRBD1 (7 bases). Per the germline V gene, CDR1 is NSHNY and CDR2 is SYGAGN. The CDR3 is made up of 15 amino acids. Trimming cost V 0 bases and J 4 bases, with 11 bases left between them. CDR3 DNA, as far as it was read: TGTGCCAGCAGTGATGAGGGGGCGCATTATGCT. Its translation is CASSDEGAHYA. The entire CDR3 protein reads CASSDEGAHYAEQFF.

Of note for this clone: Gene names denote mouse genes. The read is 4 residues too short to cover the CDR3 end, so that end is filled in from the germline J gene. The V and J genes are TRBV19 and TRBJ2-5; 9 bases line up with TRBD1. Germline-derived CDR1 and CDR2 are FNHDT and SITEND (reference sequence). This CDR3 comprises 11 residues. The CDR3 sequence: CAKGQGDTQYF. The sequenced CDR3 bases are TGTGCCAAGGGACAGGGAGAC.

About this clone itself: Gene names refer to mouse genes. The read gets to within 4 residues of the CDR3 end, and the germline J gene fills in the rest. The V gene is TRBV1, the J gene TRBJ2-1; 8 bases are a match to TRBD2. Germline V CDR1 and CDR2: NSQYPW, LRSPGD (reference sequence). The CDR3 is 15 residues long. Trimming removed 3 bases from V and 1 base from J; junction bases left unmatched: 2. The CDR3 protein is CTCSAGLANYAEQFF. CDR3 DNA, as far as it was read: TGCACCTGCAGTGCGGGACTGGCGAACTATGCT. Filled out from reference TRBV1 and TRBJ2-1, the complete variable domain reads VTLLEQNPRWRLVPRGQAVNLRCILKNSQYPWMSWYQQDLQKQLQWLFTLRSPGDKEVKSLPGADYLATRVTDTELRLQVANMSQGRTLYCTCSAGLANYAEQFFGPGTRLTVL.

This clone was observed a few times. Gene and germline names: mouse. The observed sequence ends 4 residues before the CDR3 terminus, with the missing tail filled in from the germline J gene. Other DNA sequences in this sample translate to the same CDR3. The gene calls are TRBV1 and TRBJ1-1; D gene unclear. Germline-derived CDR1 and CDR2 are NSQYPW and LRSPGD (reference sequence). The CDR3 sequence is 13 residues long. The V and J ends lost 3 bases and 1 base respectively, with 6 bases between them. The CDR3 loop is CTCSAQENTEVFF. The CDR3 DNA, read in part, is TGCACCTGCAGTGCGCAGGAAAACACA.

About this clone: Each gene name is a mouse one. With the read ending 4 residues before the CDR3 end, the germline J gene is used to fill in that end. Other nucleotide sequences in the sample specify the same CDR3. The V gene is TRBV31, the J gene TRBJ2-5, with 7 positions matching TRBD2. The V segment lost 1 base and the J segment 3 bases; nucleotides outside the gene matches: 1. The length of the CDR3 is 13 residues. CDR1 and CDR2 (germline): GKSSPN, SITVG. The covered CDR3 bases are TGTGCCTGGAGTCCTGGGGGTCAAGAC. The encoded protein is CAWSPGGQD. The CDR3, in full, reads CAWSPGGQDTQYF.

Turning to this clone: All gene names here are mouse names. The read gets to within 3 residues of the CDR3 end, and the germline J gene fills in the rest. This sequence joins TRBV5 and TRBJ1-6, with 9 bases identical to TRBD1. TRBJ1-6 is assigned to the ORF class and has an uncertain function. Germline V gene lookup returns CDR1 LGHNA and CDR2 YNLKQL (reference sequence). There are 16 residues in the CDR3. V was clipped by 0 bases and J by 6 bases; unmatched bases: 3. CDR3: CASSQEGTGFNSPLYF. The covered CDR3 bases are TGTGCCAGCAGCCAAGAGGGGACAGGGTTTAATTCGCCC.

This clone showed up just a few times. Gene names and germline match the mouse. The read comes to an end 4 residues before the CDR3 does, leaving the germline J gene to fill in the end. The V call is TRBV13-1, the J call TRBJ2-2, with 9 bases matching TRBD1. With V trimmed by 6 bases and J by 1 base, 4 bases remained unmatched. From germline, CDR1 is NSHNY and CDR2 SYGAGN. The CDR3 has 15 residues. CDR3 sequence reads: CASNTGGLNTGQLYF. CDR3 DNA, as far as it was read: TGTGCCAGCAATACAGGGGGCTTAAACACCGGG.

For this clone: Gene names and germline match the mouse. The read terminates 4 residues ahead of where the CDR3 ends, so the germline J gene completes it. The sample holds other DNA sequences that translate to the same CDR3. The chain recombines TRBV13-1 with TRBJ2-1; a weak D match, TRBD2 (6 bases). The V gene's germline CDR1 is NSHNY and CDR2 SYGAGN. The CDR3 has 14 residues. Trimming left V 3 bases short and J 0 bases short, with 7 bases between. This CDR3 is CASSGGVNYAEQFF. CDR3 DNA, as far as it was read: TGTGCCAGCAGTGGGGGGGTTAACTATGCT.

A note on this clone: The listed genes are named as in mouse. Coverage ceases 4 residues before the CDR3 finishes, and the germline J gene fills in the end. The chain employs TRBV19 and TRBJ2-5; possibly TRBD1 for D (6 bases). From germline, CDR1 is FNHDT and CDR2 SITEND (reference sequence). The length of the CDR3 is 14 residues. The CDR3 region is CASSPTGKVDTQYF. The part of the CDR3 DNA that was read is TGTGCCAGCAGCCCAACAGGGAAAGTAGAC.

This clone has ten or more counts. The gene names here belong to mouse. The read ends 3 residues before the CDR3 terminus; that terminus is restored from the germline J gene. The same CDR3 can be traced to other DNA sequences in this sample. The gene calls are TRBV13-1 and TRBJ1-6; D may be TRBD1 (5 bases). TRBJ1-6 is sorted into the ORF group, with uncertain function. V lost 3 bases, J lost 3 bases, and 7 bases lay in between. CDR1 and CDR2 from the germline V gene are NSHNY and SYGAGN. CDR3 length equals 14 residues. This chain's CDR3 is CASSADNYNSPLYF. CDR3 DNA (partial): TGTGCCAGCAGTGCGGACAACTATAATTCGCCC.

As for this clone: The gene symbols are mouse symbols. The read gets to within 4 residues of the CDR3 end, and the germline J gene fills in the rest. J is TRBJ2-4 and V is TRBV13-3; 7 bases map to TRBD1. J gave up 1 base and V 5 bases, and 7 bases lay outside the gene matches. This CDR3 is 15 amino acids long. Germline loops: CDR1 NNHDY, CDR2 SYVADS. The CDR3 is CASRRQGMGQNTLYF. CDR3 DNA (partial): TGTGCCAGCAGACGACAGGGAATGGGTCAAAAC. The complete variable domain, with remaining parts taken from reference TRBV13-3 and TRBJ2-4, reads EAAVTQSPRSKVAVTGGKVTLSCHQTNNHDYMYWYRQDTGHGLRLIHYSYVADSTEKGDIPDGYKASRPSQENFSLILELASLSQTAVYFCASRRQGMGQNTLYFGAGTRLSVL.

Notes on this clone: Each gene name is a mouse one. The CDR3 is cut off 3 residues early in the read; its end comes from the germline J gene. This chain connects TRBV19 to TRBJ1-6, with TRBD1 identical over 11 bases. TRBJ1-6 is an open reading frame, and its role is uncertain. The germline CDR1 and CDR2 sequences are FNHDT and SITEND (reference sequence). The junction had 6 bases not matched to a gene; V was cut back by 5 bases and J by 5 bases. This CDR3 has 16 residues. The CDR3 bases that were read are TGTGCCAGCAGCCTCGGGACAGGGGGGAATAATTCGCCC. It specifies CASSLGTGGNNSP. The entire CDR3 sequence reads CASSLGTGGNNSPLYF.

The table lists this clone with a few counts. Mouse gene names apply. The read is 4 residues too short to cover the CDR3 end, so that end is filled in from the germline J gene. The rearrangement links TRBV19 to TRBJ1-1; possible D gene TRBD1, 6 bases. This CDR3 is built from 14 residues. From germline, CDR1 is FNHDT and CDR2 SITEND (reference sequence). CDR3 protein: CASTPGLGGREVFF. The sequenced part of the CDR3 DNA is TGTGCCAGCACCCCGGGACTGGGGGGGCGA. Filled out from reference TRBV19 and TRBJ1-1, the complete variable domain reads GGIITQTPKFLIGQEGQKLTLKCQQNFNHDTMYWYRQDSGKGLRLIYYSITENDLQKGDLSEGYDASREKKSSFSLTVTSAQKNEMAVFLCASTPGLGGREVFFGKGTRLTVV.

Worth noting for this clone: Gene names are mouse gene names. Sequencing ends 4 residues short of the CDR3 end; the germline J gene provides the rest. The V gene is TRBV12-1, the J gene TRBJ2-4, with 10 positions matching TRBD2. The CDR3 sequence is 15 residues long. Germline lookup yields CDR1 SGHSN and CDR2 HYEKVE. CDR3 sequence: CASSLSGGAGNTLYF. The sequenced CDR3 bases are TGTGCCAGCTCTCTCTCTGGGGGGGCGGGGAAC. Complete variable domain (other parts from reference TRBV12-1 and TRBJ2-4): DSGVVQSPRHIIKEKGGRSVLTCIPISGHSNVVWYQQTLGKELKFLIQHYEKVERDKGFLPSRFSVQQFDDYHSEMNMSALELEDSAMYFCASSLSGGAGNTLYFGAGTRLSVL.

As regards this clone: The gene names here belong to mouse. At the DNA level, this CDR3 is encoded by other sequences in the same sample as well. The CDR3 loop reads CASSELGGYAEQFF. CDR3 DNA, as far as it was read: TGTGCCAGCAGTGAACTGGGGGGGTATGCT. The chain has TRBV13-1 and TRBJ2-1; 10 bases agree with TRBD2. Read sequence stops 4 residues before the CDR3 end, and the germline J gene provides the missing end. The junction had 0 bases not matched to a gene; V was cut back by 2 bases and J by 4 bases. This CDR3 has 14 amino acids. In germline, CDR1 is NSHNY, CDR2 SYGAGN.

Regarding this clone: Gene names and germline refer to mouse. The CDR3 end lies 4 residues beyond the end of the read and is filled in from the germline J gene. Distinct nucleotide sequences in the sample also encode this CDR3. V and J are TRBV13-1 and TRBJ2-2; tentative D call: TRBD1 (5 bases). The V gene lost 3 bases and the J gene lost 0 bases, with 9 bases spanning the gap. Germline-derived CDR1 and CDR2 are NSHNY and SYGAGN. The CDR3 runs 15 residues. CDR3 bases read: TGTGCCAGCAGTGGGACAAATGCAAACACCGGG. Amino acid sequence: CASSGTNANTG. The whole CDR3 reads CASSGTNANTGQLYF.

This clone was seen repeatedly, ten times or more. Mouse gene names and germline throughout. The CDR3 is cut off 4 residues early in the read; its end comes from the germline J gene. Different DNA sequences within this sample yield the same CDR3. The genes are TRBV13-1 and TRBJ2-3; D is unresolved. Trimming cost V 3 bases and J 0 bases, with 5 bases left between them. The length of the CDR3 is 13 residues. Germline V lookup: CDR1 NSHNY, CDR2 SYGAGN. The CDR3 bases that were read are TGTGCCAGCAGTGGAACTAGTGCAGAA. Translation: CASSGTSAE. The whole CDR3 protein is CASSGTSAETLYF.